This TCR beta chain was recovered during a study of patients and donors after allogeneic stem cell transplantation. The V and J ends lost 8 bases and 7 bases respectively, with 20 bases between them. The CDR3 length is 13 residues. Germline assignment: CDR1 SQVTM and CDR2 ANQGSEA. Each CDR3 protein is one row after TCRdb ran MiXCR on the RT-PCR reads. The sample has approximately 210,000 distinct CDR3 sequences; more than 35% are singletons. This clonotype originated in a human donor who was either an allogeneic HSCT recipient or a stem cell or donor lymphocyte infusion donor (not recorded which). It is not recorded whose cells these are; they may come from a transplant donor. The rearrangement joins TRBV29-1 to TRBJ1-2; D may be TRBD1 (6 bases). Sequenced sample: blood, either unsorted or a sorted T cell fraction (not recorded which). CDR3 DNA: TGCAGCTCCACGGCAGGGGATGTCAGTGGCTACACCTTC. Translation gives CSSTAGDVSGYTF.